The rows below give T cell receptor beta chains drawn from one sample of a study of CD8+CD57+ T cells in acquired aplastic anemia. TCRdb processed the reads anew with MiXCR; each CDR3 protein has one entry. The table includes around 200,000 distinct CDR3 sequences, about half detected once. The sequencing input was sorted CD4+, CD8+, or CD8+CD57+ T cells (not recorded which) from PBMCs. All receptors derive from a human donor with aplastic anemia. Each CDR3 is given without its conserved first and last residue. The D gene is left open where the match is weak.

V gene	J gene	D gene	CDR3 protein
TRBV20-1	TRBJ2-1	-	SARRQGRNEQF
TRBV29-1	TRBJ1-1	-	SVGPGWGMNTEAF
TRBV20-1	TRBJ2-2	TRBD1	SARDAYRWDRGSRSNTGELF
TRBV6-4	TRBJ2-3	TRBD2	ASSALAGGVDTQY
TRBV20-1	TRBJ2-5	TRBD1	SATRRQGRAQETQY
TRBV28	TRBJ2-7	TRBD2	ASSLWASGAYEQY
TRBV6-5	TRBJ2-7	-	ASSYHGPGSEQY
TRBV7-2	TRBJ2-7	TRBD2	ASSTQTSGGIYEQY
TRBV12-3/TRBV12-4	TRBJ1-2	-	ASSPPAPNYGYT
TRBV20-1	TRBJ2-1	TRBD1	SAQRQGVYNEQF
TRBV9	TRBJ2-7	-	ASRPEVRGGRRNEQY
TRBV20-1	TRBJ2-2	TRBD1	SARGDRPNTGELF
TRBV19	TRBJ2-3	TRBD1	ASSIRDRTTDTQY
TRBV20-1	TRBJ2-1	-	SASVGTSSYNEQF
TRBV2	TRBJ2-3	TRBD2	ASSGTGGGRFTDTQY
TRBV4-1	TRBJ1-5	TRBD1	ASSQDPAGGTRRNQPQH
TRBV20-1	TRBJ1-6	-	SAPGVQGLASPLH
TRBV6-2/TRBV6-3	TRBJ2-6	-	ASLQGSGANVLT